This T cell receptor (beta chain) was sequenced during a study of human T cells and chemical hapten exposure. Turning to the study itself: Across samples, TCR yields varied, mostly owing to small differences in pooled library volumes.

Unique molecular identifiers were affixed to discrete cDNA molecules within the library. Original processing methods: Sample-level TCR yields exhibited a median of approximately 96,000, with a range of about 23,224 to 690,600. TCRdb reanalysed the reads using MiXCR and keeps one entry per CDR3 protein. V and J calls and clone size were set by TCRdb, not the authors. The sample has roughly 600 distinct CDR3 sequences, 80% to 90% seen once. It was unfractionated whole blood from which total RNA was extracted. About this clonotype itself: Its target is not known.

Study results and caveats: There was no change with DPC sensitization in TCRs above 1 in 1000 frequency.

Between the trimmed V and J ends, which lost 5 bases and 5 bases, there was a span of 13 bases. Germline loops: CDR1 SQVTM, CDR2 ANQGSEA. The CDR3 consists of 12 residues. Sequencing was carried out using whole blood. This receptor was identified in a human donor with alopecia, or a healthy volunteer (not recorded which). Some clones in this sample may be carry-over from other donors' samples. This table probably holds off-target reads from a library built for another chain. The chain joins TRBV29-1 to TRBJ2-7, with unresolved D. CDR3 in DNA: TGCAGCGTTACGGACGGTACGAACGAGCAGTACTTC. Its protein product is CSVTDGTNEQYF.